The 20 T cell receptor beta chains presented below share a single source sample, sequenced in a study of cytotoxic CD8 clonotypes in ibrutinib-treated CLL. TCRdb keeps only in-frame clones here, not all; method: immunoSEQ multiplex PCR. This sample has around 150,000 clones, with 81% found just once. Sequenced material: PBMCs, taken after 12 months of ibrutinib treatment. The receptor source for this set is a human donor with chronic lymphocytic leukemia.

CDR3 bases: TGTGCCAGTAGTCCCCGTTTTGCGGTTGGGAACGCAGATACGCAGTATTTT. Translated: CASSPRFAVGNADTQYF. The rearrangement uses TRBV19 and TRBJ2-3; D call uncertain. The CDR3 covers 17 residues. V lost 5 bases, J lost 4 bases, and 22 bases lay in between. The V gene's germline CDR1 is LNHDA and CDR2 SQIVND (reference sequence).

V is TRBV29-1 and J is TRBJ1-1, with TRBD1 as a possible D gene (6 bases). The CDR3 is made up of 14 amino acids. The V end was cut by 6 bases, the J end by 1 base, with 15 bases between. Germline V gene lookup returns CDR1 SQVTM and CDR2 ANQGSEA. CDR3 sequence reads: CSVGLSTGNTEAFF. CDR3 DNA: TGCAGCGTCGGCTTATCGACAGGGAACACTGAAGCTTTCTTT.

This clone was picked up one time. The gene calls are TRBV7-2 and TRBJ2-7; D is uncertain. Trimming cost V 0 bases and J 0 bases, with 12 bases left between them. The V gene's germline CDR1 is SGHTA and CDR2 FQGNSA. The CDR3 runs 16 residues. CDR3 in DNA: TGTGCCAGCAGCTTAGCTGCAGCGACCTCCTCCTACGAGCAGTACTTC. This translates into CASSLAAATSSYEQYF.

The chain carries TRBV7-3 and TRBJ2-6; 15 bases are shared with TRBD2. V was pared by 4 bases and J by 2 bases, with 3 bases of the junction left unmatched. CDR1 SGHTA and CDR2 FQGTGA come from the germline V gene. This CDR3 region has 18 residues. Written as DNA, the CDR3 is TGTGCCAGCAGCTGGGGACTAGCGGGAGGTACTGGGGCCAACGTCCTGACTTTC. Protein: CASSWGLAGGTGANVLTF.

This clone was detected only a few times. The chain couples TRBV7-9 to TRBJ1-5, with 7 nucleotides matching TRBD1. Germline CDR1 and CDR2: SEHNR and FQNEAQ (reference sequence). Trimming cost V 5 bases and J 5 bases; bases outside gene matches: 9. The CDR3 runs to 15 residues. The CDR3 nucleotides read TGTGCCAGCAGCCGGGGACAGTTAAGAGATCAGCCCCAGCATTTT. Its translation: CASSRGQLRDQPQHF.

The CDR3 loop is CASSGDRETEAFF. CDR3 in DNA: TGTGCCAGCAGCGGGGACAGGGAAACTGAAGCTTTCTTT. The J gene is TRBJ1-1, the V gene TRBV4-2, with 9 positions matching TRBD1. Germline V gene data show CDR1 as LGHNA and CDR2 as YNFKEQ. The CDR3 is 13 residues long. The ends lost 5 bases at V and 5 bases at J; junction bases unmatched: 3.

CDR3 loop: CASSLSGTLVLEQFF. DNA for the CDR3: TGTGCCAGCAGCTTGTCCGGGACTCTGGTGTTAGAGCAGTTCTTC. The chain has TRBV7-6 and TRBJ2-1; tentatively, D is TRBD2 (6 bases). The V and J ends lost 3 bases and 10 bases respectively, with 19 bases between them. This CDR3 contains 15 residues. The germline V gene has CDR1 SGHVS and CDR2 FNYEAQ.

The J gene is TRBJ2-7, the V gene TRBV7-8; D perhaps matches TRBD2 (7 bases). Trimming took 5 bases from V and 0 from J, leaving 23 bases between them. Germline values: CDR1 SGHVS, CDR2 FQNEAQ. The CDR3 is 18 residues long. CDR3 sequence: CASSPHRVAGGISYEQYF. The DNA of the CDR3 is TGTGCCAGCAGCCCCCACAGGGTCGCCGGGGGGATCTCCTACGAGCAGTACTTC.

V gene TRBV4-1 combines with J gene TRBJ2-3; a possible D gene is TRBD1 (6 bases). Germline V gene data show CDR1 as MGHRA and CDR2 as YSYEKL. CDR3 size: 14 residues. V shed 4 bases and J shed 3 bases, with 11 bases lying between them. The CDR3 bases are TGCGCCAGCAGCCTACGACAGGCGACAGATACGCAGTATTTT. Encoded protein: CASSLRQATDTQYF.

Written as DNA, the CDR3 is TGTGCCAGCAGCAAACTAGCGGGAGGCACCGGGGAGCTGTTTTTT. Residues: CASSKLAGGTGELFF. The rearrangement links TRBV7-8 to TRBJ2-2; TRBD2 agrees at 12 bases. CDR1 is SGHVS and CDR2 is FQNEAQ in the germline V gene. The CDR3 has 15 amino acids. V lost 5 bases to trimming and J lost 4 bases; unmatched junction nucleotides: 2.

This clone was seen a handful of times. The chain combines TRBV21-1 with TRBJ2-7; TRBD1 is the table's D call and was not checked against the DNA. TRBV21-1 is a known pseudogene. The CDR3 is made up of 13 amino acids. CDR3 amino acids: CASSKVGSYEQYF. The CDR3 DNA reads TGTGCCAGCAGCAAAGTTGGCAGCTACGAGCAGTACTTC.

This chain uses TRBV5-8 with TRBJ2-7, with a possible D match to TRBD2 (5 bases). V was cut by 2 bases and J by 6 bases, with 24 bases left in between. The CDR3 covers 17 residues. Germline-derived CDR1 and CDR2 are SGHTS and YDEGEE. The CDR3 DNA is TGTGCCAGCAGCTTAGGGATGACCGGGTCCAGCGGACGCGAGCAGTACTTC. Amino acid sequence: CASSLGMTGSSGREQYF.

This clone was seen ten or more times. This chain joins TRBV5-1 and TRBJ2-4, with 10 bases matching TRBD1. The CDR3 is 14 residues long. Germline CDR1 and CDR2: SGHRS and YFSETQ. Germline trimming cut 3 bases from V and 8 bases from J; bases unmatched to any gene: 5. This CDR3 reads CASSYRDRGDIQYF. CDR3 in DNA: TGCGCCAGCAGCTACCGGGACAGGGGTGACATTCAGTACTTC.

The CDR3 region has the DNA TGTGCCAGCAGCGTAGTAATGAACACTGAAGCTTTCTTT. Its translation: CASSVVMNTEAFF. The V call is TRBV9, the J call TRBJ1-1, with D unresolved. The CDR3 spans 13 residues. Germline-derived CDR1 and CDR2 are SGDLS and YYNGEE. Deletions cut 0 bases from V and 0 bases from J, with 3 bases between.

The chain couples TRBV6-5 to TRBJ2-1; the D call may be TRBD1 or TRBD2 (6 bases each). V lost 0 bases and J 4 bases, leaving 7 bases between the germline ends. CDR1 is MNHEY and CDR2 is SVGAGI in the germline V gene. The CDR3 has 14 amino acids. The CDR3 bases are TGTGCCAGCAGTTACTCAGGGGGGTACAATGAGCAGTTCTTC. Encoded protein: CASSYSGGYNEQFF.

This CDR3 is CASRPRPAVSTEAFF. The CDR3 DNA sequence: TGTGCCAGCAGGCCAAGGCCCGCGGTAAGCACTGAAGCTTTCTTT. The chain recombines TRBV6-6 with TRBJ1-1; D is ambiguous. Trimming removed 6 bases at V and 4 bases at J, with 18 bases between. Germline CDR1 and CDR2: MNHNY and SVGAGI (reference sequence). The CDR3 is 15 amino acids.

The chain joins TRBV5-4 to TRBJ1-2; no clear D gene. The CDR3 is made up of 17 amino acids. Germline V gene data show CDR1 as SGHNT and CDR2 as YYREEE (reference sequence). Trimming pared 4 bases from V and 4 bases from J, leaving 23 bases between. The CDR3 loop is CASSGTLRGQDSYGYTF. The CDR3 DNA reads as TGTGCCAGCAGCGGAACACTCCGCGGGCAGGACTCCTATGGCTACACCTTC. Combining the CDR3 with reference TRBV5-4 and TRBJ1-2 gives the whole variable domain ETGVTQSPTHLIKTRGQQVTLRCSSQSGHNTVSWYQQALGQGPQFIFQYYREEENGRGNFPPRFSGLQFPNYSSELNVNALELDDSALYLCASSGTLRGQDSYGYTFGSGTRLTVV.

This rearrangement joins TRBV4-1 to TRBJ1-2, with D unresolved. The germline V and J ends were trimmed by 1 base and 4 bases, with 10 bases remaining between them. Per germline, CDR1 MGHRA and CDR2 YSYEKL. The CDR3 contains 14 residues. The CDR3 spells CASSQVDTPYGYTF. DNA of the CDR3: TGCGCCAGCAGCCAAGTTGATACCCCCTATGGCTACACCTTC.

The chain has TRBV6-1 and TRBJ1-2; D possibly corresponds to TRBD1 (6 bases). CDR3 length: 13 amino acids. The V end was cut by 3 bases, the J end by 8 bases, with 13 bases between. The germline V gene encodes CDR1 MNHNS and CDR2 SASEGT. Written as DNA, the CDR3 is TGTGCCAGCAGTGATACGGACAGTGGGGGCTACACCTTC. Its translation: CASSDTDSGGYTF.

V and J are TRBV28 and TRBJ2-7; 9 nucleotides line up with TRBD1. The germline gives CDR1 MDHEN, CDR2 SYDVKM. This CDR3 has 18 residues. Trimming cost V 7 bases and J 3 bases; bases outside gene matches: 19. The CDR3 loop is CASTRDRDRVWGDYEQYF. Written as DNA, the CDR3 is TGTGCCAGCACCAGAGATCGGGACAGGGTATGGGGCGACTACGAGCAGTACTTC. The full variable domain, rest sourced from reference TRBV28 and TRBJ2-7, is DVKVTQSSRYLVKRTGEKVFLECVQDMDHENMFWYRQDPGLGLRLIYFSYDVKMKEKGDIPEGYSVSREKKERFSLILESASTNQTSMYLCASTRDRDRVWGDYEQYFGPGTRLTVT.